The T cell receptor beta chain under discussion was sequenced for a study of blood T cell repertoires in COVID-19. Participants came from roughly 24 US areas, aged about 18 to 95 years. Assignments of participants to cohorts depended upon their own reported clinical history. In the source study's methods: Reference gene primers were amplified, and this amplification served to estimate nucleated cell counts. Libraries were prepared by immunoSEQ multiplex PCR; TCRdb keeps only in-frame clonotypes and omits some of them. The DNA gave D and trimming, while V, J and clone size come from that table. This sample has around 250,000 clones, with about 87% found just once. This CDR3 contains 13 residues. Germline V gene data show CDR1 as LGHDT and CDR2 as YNNKEL (reference sequence). V was shortened by 4 bases and J by 8 bases, with 13 bases between the two germline ends.

The source is a woman in her 40s who had been exposed to COVID-19. The sequenced material came from PBMCs or T cells enriched from blood (not recorded which). The chain has TRBV3-1 (or the pseudogene TRBV3-2) and TRBJ2-3, with a tentative D call TRBD1 (7 bases). The CDR3 coding sequence is TGTGCCAGCAGCCCTAATCAGGGGGGTACGCAGTATTTT. Residues: CASSPNQGGTQYF.